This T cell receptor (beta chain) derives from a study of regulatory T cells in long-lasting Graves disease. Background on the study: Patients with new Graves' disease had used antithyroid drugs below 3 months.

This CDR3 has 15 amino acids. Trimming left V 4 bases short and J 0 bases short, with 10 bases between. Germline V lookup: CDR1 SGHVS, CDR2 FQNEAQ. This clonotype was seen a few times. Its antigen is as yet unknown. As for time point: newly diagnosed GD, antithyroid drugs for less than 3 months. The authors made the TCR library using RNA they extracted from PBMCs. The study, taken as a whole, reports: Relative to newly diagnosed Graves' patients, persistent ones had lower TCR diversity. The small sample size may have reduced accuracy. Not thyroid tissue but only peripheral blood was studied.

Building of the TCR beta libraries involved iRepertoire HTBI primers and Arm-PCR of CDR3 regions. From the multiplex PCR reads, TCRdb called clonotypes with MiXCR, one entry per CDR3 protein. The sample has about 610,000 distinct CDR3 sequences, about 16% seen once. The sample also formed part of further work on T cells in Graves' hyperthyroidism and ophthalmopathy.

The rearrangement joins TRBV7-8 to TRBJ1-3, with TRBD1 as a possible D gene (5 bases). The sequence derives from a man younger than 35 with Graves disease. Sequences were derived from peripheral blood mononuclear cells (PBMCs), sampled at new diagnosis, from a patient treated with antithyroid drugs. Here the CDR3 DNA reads TGTGCCAGCAGCTCAAGACAGAACTCTGGAAACACCATATATTTT. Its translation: CASSSRQNSGNTIYF.